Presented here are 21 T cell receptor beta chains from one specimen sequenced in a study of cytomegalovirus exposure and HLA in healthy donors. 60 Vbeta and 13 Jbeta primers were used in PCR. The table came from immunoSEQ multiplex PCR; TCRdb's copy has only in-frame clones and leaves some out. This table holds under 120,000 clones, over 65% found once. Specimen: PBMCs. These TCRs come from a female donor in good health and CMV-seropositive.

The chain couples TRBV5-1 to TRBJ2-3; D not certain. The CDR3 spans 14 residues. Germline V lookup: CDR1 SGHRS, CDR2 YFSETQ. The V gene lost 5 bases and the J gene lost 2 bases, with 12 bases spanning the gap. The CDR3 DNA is TGCGCCAGCAGAATGCGAGGCTCCACAGATACGCAGTATTTT. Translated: CASRMRGSTDTQYF.

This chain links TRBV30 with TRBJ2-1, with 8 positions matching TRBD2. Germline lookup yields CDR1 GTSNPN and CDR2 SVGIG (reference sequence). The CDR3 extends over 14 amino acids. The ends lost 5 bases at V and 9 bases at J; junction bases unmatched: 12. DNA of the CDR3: TGTGCCTGGTCGGGGGGGGGACCCCCAGGTGAGCAGTTCTTC. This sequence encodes CAWSGGGPPGEQFF.

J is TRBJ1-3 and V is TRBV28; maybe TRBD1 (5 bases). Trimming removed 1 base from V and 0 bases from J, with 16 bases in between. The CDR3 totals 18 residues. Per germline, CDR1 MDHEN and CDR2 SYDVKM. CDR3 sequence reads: CASSLFGTGTYSGNTIYF. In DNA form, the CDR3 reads TGTGCCAGCAGTTTATTTGGTACCGGGACTTACTCTGGAAACACCATATATTTT. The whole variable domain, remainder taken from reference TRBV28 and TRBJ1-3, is DVKVTQSSRYLVKRTGEKVFLECVQDMDHENMFWYRQDPGLGLRLIYFSYDVKMKEKGDIPEGYSVSREKKERFSLILESASTNQTSMYLCASSLFGTGTYSGNTIYFGEGSWLTVV.

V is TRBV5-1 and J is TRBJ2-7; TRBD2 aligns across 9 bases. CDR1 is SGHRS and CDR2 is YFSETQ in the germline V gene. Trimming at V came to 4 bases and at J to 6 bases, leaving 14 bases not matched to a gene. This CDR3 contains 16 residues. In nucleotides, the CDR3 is TGCGCCAGCAGCCTTGGGGGAGCGGGAGGCCTAGGCGAGCAGTACTTC. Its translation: CASSLGGAGGLGEQYF.

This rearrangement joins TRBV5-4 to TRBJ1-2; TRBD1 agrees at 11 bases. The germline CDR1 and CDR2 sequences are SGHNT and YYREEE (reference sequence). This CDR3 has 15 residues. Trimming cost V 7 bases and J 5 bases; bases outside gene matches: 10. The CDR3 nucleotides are TGTGCCAGCGGCGGGTGGGGACAGGGGGATTATGGCTACACCTTC. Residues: CASGGWGQGDYGYTF.

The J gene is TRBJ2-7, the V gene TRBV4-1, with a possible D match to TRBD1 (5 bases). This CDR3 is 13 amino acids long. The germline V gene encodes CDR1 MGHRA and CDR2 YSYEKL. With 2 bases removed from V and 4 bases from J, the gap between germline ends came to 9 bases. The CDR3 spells CASSQNTGYEQYF. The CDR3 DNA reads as TGCGCCAGCAGCCAAAATACAGGATACGAGCAGTACTTC.

DNA for the CDR3: TGTGCCAGCAGCTTTCAAGCGGGAGCCACAGATACGCAGTATTTT. The encoded protein is CASSFQAGATDTQYF. The gene calls are TRBV11-2 and TRBJ2-3; 8 positions match TRBD2. This CDR3 region has 15 residues. Germline CDR1 reads SGHAT; CDR2 reads FQNNGV. Trimming took 3 bases from V and 2 from J; bases not matched to a gene: 4.

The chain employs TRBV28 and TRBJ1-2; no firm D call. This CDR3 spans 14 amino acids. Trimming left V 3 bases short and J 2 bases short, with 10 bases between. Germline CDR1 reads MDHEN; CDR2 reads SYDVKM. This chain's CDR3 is CASSFPYTNYGYTF. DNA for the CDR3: TGTGCCAGCAGTTTTCCATACACCAACTATGGCTACACCTTC.

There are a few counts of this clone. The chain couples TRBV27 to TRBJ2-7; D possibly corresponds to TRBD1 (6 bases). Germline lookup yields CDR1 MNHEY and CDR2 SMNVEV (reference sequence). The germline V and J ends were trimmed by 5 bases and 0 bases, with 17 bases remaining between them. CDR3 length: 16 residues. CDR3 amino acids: CASSELRDTNSYEQYF. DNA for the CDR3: TGTGCCAGCAGTGAACTCCGGGACACCAACTCCTACGAGCAGTACTTC.

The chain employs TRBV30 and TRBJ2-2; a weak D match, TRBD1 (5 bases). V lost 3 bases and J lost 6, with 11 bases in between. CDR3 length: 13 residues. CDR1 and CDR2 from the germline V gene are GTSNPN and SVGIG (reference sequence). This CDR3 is CAWRYGHSGELFF. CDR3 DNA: TGTGCCTGGAGGTACGGACACTCCGGGGAGCTGTTTTTT.

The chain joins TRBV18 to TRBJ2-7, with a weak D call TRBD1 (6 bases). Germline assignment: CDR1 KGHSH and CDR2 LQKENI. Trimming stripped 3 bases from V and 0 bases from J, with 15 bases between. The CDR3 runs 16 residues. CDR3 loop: CASSPQRDTNSYEQYF. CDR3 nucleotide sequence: TGTGCCAGCTCACCCCAGAGGGACACCAACTCCTACGAGCAGTACTTC.

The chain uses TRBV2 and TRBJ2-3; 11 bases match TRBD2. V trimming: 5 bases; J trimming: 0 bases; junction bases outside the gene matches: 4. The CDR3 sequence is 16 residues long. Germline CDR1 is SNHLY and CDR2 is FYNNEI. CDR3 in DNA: TGTGCCAGCAGTCAACTAGCGGGGGCCAGCACAGATACGCAGTATTTT. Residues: CASSQLAGASTDTQYF.

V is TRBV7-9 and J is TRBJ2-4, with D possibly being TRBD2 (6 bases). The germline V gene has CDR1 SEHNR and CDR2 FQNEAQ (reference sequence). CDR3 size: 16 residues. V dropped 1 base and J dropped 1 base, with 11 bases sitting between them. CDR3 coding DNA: TGTGCCAGCAGCTTAGGGCTAGCGATTGCCAAAAACATTCAGTACTTC. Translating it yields CASSLGLAIAKNIQYF.

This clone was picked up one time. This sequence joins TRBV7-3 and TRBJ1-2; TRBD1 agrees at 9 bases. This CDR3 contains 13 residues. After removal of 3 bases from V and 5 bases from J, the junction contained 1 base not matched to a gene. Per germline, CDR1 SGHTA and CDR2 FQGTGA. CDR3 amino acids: CASSFGQGYGYTF. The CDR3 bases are TGTGCCAGCAGCTTCGGACAGGGGTATGGCTACACCTTC.

The CDR3 here is CATRPRGANQPQHF. The CDR3 nucleotides are TGTGCCACCAGACCCCGGGGGGCCAATCAGCCCCAGCATTTT. This chain joins TRBV27 and TRBJ1-5; tentative D call: TRBD1 (6 bases). The V gene's germline CDR1 is MNHEY and CDR2 SMNVEV (reference sequence). The CDR3 contains 14 residues. V lost 10 bases and J lost 3, with 16 bases in between.

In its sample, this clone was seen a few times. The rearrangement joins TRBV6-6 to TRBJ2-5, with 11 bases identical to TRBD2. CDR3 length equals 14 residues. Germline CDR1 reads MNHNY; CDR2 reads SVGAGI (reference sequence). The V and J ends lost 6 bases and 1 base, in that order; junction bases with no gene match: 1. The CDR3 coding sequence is TGTGCCAGCAGGCTAGCGGGGGGCCAAGAGACCCAGTACTTC. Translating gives CASRLAGGQETQYF.

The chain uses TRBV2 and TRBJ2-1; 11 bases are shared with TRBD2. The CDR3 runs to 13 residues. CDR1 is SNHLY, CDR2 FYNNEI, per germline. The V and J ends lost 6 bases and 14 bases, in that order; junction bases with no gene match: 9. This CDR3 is CASSLAGGRGEFF. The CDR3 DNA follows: TGTGCCAGCAGCCTAGCGGGGGGACGCGGGGAGTTCTTC. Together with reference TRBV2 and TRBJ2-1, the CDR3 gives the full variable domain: EPEVTQTPSHQVTQMGQEVILRCVPISNHLYFYWYRQILGQKVEFLVSFYNNEISEKSEIFDDQFSVERPDGSNFTLKIRSTKLEDSAMYFCASSLAGGRGEFFGPGTRLTVL.

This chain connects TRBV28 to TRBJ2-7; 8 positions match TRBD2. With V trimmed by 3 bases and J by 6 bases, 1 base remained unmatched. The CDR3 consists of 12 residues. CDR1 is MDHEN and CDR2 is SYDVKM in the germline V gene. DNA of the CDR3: TGTGCCAGCAGTTTTGCGGGGGGCGAGCAGTACTTC. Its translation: CASSFAGGEQYF.

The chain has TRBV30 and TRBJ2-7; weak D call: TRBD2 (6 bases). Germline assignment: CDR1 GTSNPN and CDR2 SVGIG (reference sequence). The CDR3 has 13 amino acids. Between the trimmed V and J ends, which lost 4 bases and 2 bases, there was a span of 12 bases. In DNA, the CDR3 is TGTGCCTGGACCCGGGACTTAACCTACGAGCAGTACTTC. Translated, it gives CAWTRDLTYEQYF.

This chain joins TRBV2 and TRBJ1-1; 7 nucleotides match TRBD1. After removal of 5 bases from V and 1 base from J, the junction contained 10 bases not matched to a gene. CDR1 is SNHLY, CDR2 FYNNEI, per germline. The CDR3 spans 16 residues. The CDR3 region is CASSTGVDGGNTEAFF. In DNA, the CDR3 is TGTGCCAGCAGTACAGGGGTCGATGGTGGGAACACTGAAGCTTTCTTT. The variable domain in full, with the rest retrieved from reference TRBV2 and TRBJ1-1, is EPEVTQTPSHQVTQMGQEVILRCVPISNHLYFYWYRQILGQKVEFLVSFYNNEISEKSEIFDDQFSVERPDGSNFTLKIRSTKLEDSAMYFCASSTGVDGGNTEAFFGQGTRLTVV.

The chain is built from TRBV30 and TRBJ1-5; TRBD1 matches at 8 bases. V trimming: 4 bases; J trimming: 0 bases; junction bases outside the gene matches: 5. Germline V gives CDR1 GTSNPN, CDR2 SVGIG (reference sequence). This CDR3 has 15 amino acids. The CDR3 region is CAWTTGDYSNQPQHF. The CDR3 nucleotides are TGTGCCTGGACGACAGGGGATTATAGCAATCAGCCCCAGCATTTT.